A single sample gave rise to the 24 T cell receptor beta chains below, sequenced in a study of CD8 T cells in Susac syndrome. RNA totalling 0.5 to 1 ug underwent reverse transcription with random hexamers. TCRdb redid the calling of the immunoSEQ multiplex PCR reads with MiXCR, one entry per CDR3 protein. The sample records some 170,000 distinct CDR3 sequences, roughly 94% being singletons. Sequenced sample: CD4+ T cells from PBMCs. The receptors here all came from a human donor with multiple sclerosis.

This chain joins TRBV29-1 and TRBJ2-6; D not resolved. The CDR3 extends over 13 amino acids. V gave up 0 bases and J gave up 4 bases, with 4 bases separating them. Per germline, CDR1 SQVTM and CDR2 ANQGSEA. The CDR3 loop reads CSVEDRGANVLTF. The CDR3 region has the DNA TGCAGCGTTGAAGATCGAGGGGCCAACGTCCTGACTTTC. The full variable domain, rest sourced from reference TRBV29-1 and TRBJ2-6, is SAVISQKPSRDICQRGTSLTIQCQVDSQVTMMFWYRQQPGQSLTLIATANQGSEATYESGFVIDKFPISRPNLTFSTLTVSNMSPEDSSIYLCSVEDRGANVLTFGAGSRLTVL.

The J gene is TRBJ2-3, the V gene TRBV30, with 8 bases lining up with TRBD2. The V gene's germline CDR1 is GTSNPN and CDR2 SVGIG (reference sequence). V lost 2 bases and J lost 5; bases outside the gene matches: 9. This CDR3 comprises 15 residues. Here the CDR3 reads CAWSKGLREEDTQYF. CDR3 DNA sequence: TGTGCCTGGAGTAAGGGGTTGCGGGAGGAAGATACGCAGTATTTT.

The chain recombines TRBV2 with TRBJ1-5; a weak D match, TRBD1 (6 bases). CDR3 length: 14 amino acids. The V gene's germline CDR1 is SNHLY and CDR2 FYNNEI. V lost 5 bases and J 7 bases, leaving 15 bases between the germline ends. The CDR3 DNA reads TGTGCCAGCAGTCCTACAGGGTTCAACCAGCCCCAGCATTTT. Its protein product is CASSPTGFNQPQHF.

The chain couples TRBV5-1 to TRBJ2-1, with 8 nucleotides matching TRBD1. Germline CDR1 is SGHRS and CDR2 is YFSETQ. Trimming cost V 4 bases and J 6 bases; bases outside gene matches: 9. This CDR3 region has 15 residues. CDR3 loop: CASSPGTGRSNEQFF. CDR3 DNA: TGCGCCAGCAGCCCCGGGACAGGAAGGTCCAATGAGCAGTTCTTC.

This clonotype was detected once. The chain links TRBV25-1 to TRBJ2-1, with 13 bases aligning to TRBD2. Germline lookup yields CDR1 MGHDK and CDR2 SYGVNS. The CDR3 is made up of 17 amino acids. J lost 6 bases, V lost 0 bases, and 5 bases had no gene match. DNA of the CDR3: TGTGCCAGCAGTGAATATGTAGGACTAGCGGGAGTCAATGAGCAGTTCTTC. Its translation: CASSEYVGLAGVNEQFF.

The V gene is TRBV5-6, the J gene TRBJ1-1; D call uncertain. The CDR3 runs 11 residues. Deletions cut 3 bases from V and 5 bases from J, with 5 bases between. From germline, CDR1 is SGHDT and CDR2 YYEEEE. In DNA form, the CDR3 reads TGTGCCAGCAGCTGGCGAACTGAAGCTTTCTTT. As protein: CASSWRTEAFF.

This rearrangement joins TRBV18 to TRBJ2-7; 7 nucleotides match TRBD2. Germline values: CDR1 KGHSH, CDR2 LQKENI. The CDR3 loop spans 14 amino acids. V gave up 6 bases and J gave up 2 bases; unmatched junction bases: 7. CDR3: CASSRAGLAYEQYF. The DNA of the CDR3 is TGTGCCAGCTCTCGTGCCGGACTAGCCTACGAGCAGTACTTC.

The V call is TRBV20-1, the J call TRBJ1-2; TRBD1 might be the D (5 bases). Trimming took 3 bases from V and 6 from J, leaving 14 bases between them. Germline V gene data show CDR1 as DFQATT and CDR2 as SNEGSKA (reference sequence). The CDR3 contains 13 residues. Here the CDR3 reads CSASLPGLHGYTF. The CDR3 DNA is TGCAGTGCTAGTCTGCCAGGGCTTCATGGCTACACCTTC.

The rearrangement uses TRBV6-2 or TRBV6-3 and TRBJ2-7; D not certain. The CDR3 is 12 residues long. V lost 2 bases and J 2 bases, leaving 4 bases between the germline ends. The germline V gene has CDR1 MNHEY and CDR2 SVGEGT. The CDR3, as DNA: TGTGCCAGCAGTTACCCGACCTACGAGCAGTACTTC. Its protein product is CASSYPTYEQYF.

The chain joins TRBV6-1 to TRBJ1-2; TRBD1 matches at 7 bases. With V trimmed by 6 bases and J by 4 bases, 11 bases remained unmatched. This CDR3 is built from 15 residues. The V gene's germline CDR1 is MNHNS and CDR2 SASEGT. For the CDR3, the DNA is TGTGCCAGCAGCCCGCAAACAGGGGTGGGCTATGGCTACACCTTC. Encoded protein: CASSPQTGVGYGYTF.

In this sample, this clonotype turned up once. This chain uses TRBV25-1 with TRBJ1-1, with D perhaps matching TRBD1 (6 bases). V was shortened by 3 bases and J by 7 bases, with 9 bases between the two germline ends. This CDR3 spans 12 amino acids. CDR1 and CDR2 (germline): MGHDK, SYGVNS. Written as DNA, the CDR3 is TGTGCCAGCAGTGATCAGGGGCTTGAAGCTTTCTTT. As protein: CASSDQGLEAFF.

The chain joins TRBV24-1 to TRBJ2-1; D might be TRBD2 (7 bases). V dropped 10 bases and J dropped 8 bases, with 17 bases sitting between them. The CDR3 totals 13 residues. Germline CDR1 KGHDR, CDR2 SFDVKD. Written as DNA, the CDR3 is TGTGCCACGCAACCGCGGGGGCGCGATGAGCAGTTCTTC. It yields the protein CATQPRGRDEQFF.

The V and J genes are TRBV20-1 and TRBJ2-4; perhaps TRBD2 as D (7 bases). The CDR3 is made up of 15 amino acids. Looked up from germline, CDR1 is DFQATT and CDR2 is SNEGSKA (reference sequence). DNA of the CDR3: TGCAGCCTAAATGAGGGGGGGACTGCCAAAAACATTCAGTACTTC. Amino acids: CSLNEGGTAKNIQYF.

The V call is TRBV28, the J call TRBJ2-7, with D unclear. Per germline, CDR1 MDHEN and CDR2 SYDVKM. The CDR3 is 13 amino acids. Deletions cut 2 bases from V and 1 base from J, with 6 bases between. The CDR3 nucleotides are TGTGCCAGCAGTTTAACCCAATCCTACGAGCAGTACTTC. It encodes CASSLTQSYEQYF.

This clonotype was recorded once. The rearrangement uses TRBV18 and TRBJ1-1; D uncertain. This CDR3 is 14 amino acids long. The germline V gene encodes CDR1 KGHSH and CDR2 LQKENI. Deletions cut 6 bases from V and 0 bases from J, with 11 bases between. This chain's CDR3 is CASSLQRMNTEAFF. The CDR3 region has the DNA TGTGCCAGCTCCCTCCAGCGCATGAACACTGAAGCTTTCTTT. The complete variable domain, with remaining parts taken from reference TRBV18 and TRBJ1-1, reads NAGVMQNPRHLVRRRGQEARLRCSPMKGHSHVYWYRQLPEEGLKFMVYLQKENIIDESGMPKERFSAEFPKEGPSILRIQQVVRGDSAAYFCASSLQRMNTEAFFGQGTRLTVV.

The chain links TRBV20-1 to TRBJ1-2, with D unclear. The CDR3 spans 11 residues. The germline V and J ends were trimmed by 5 bases and 4 bases, with 8 bases remaining between them. Germline V CDR1 and CDR2: DFQATT, SNEGSKA (reference sequence). The DNA for the CDR3 is TGCAGTGCTCCGGTGCTCTATGGCTACACCTTC. Protein sequence: CSAPVLYGYTF.

The chain uses TRBV5-4 and TRBJ2-5; TRBD1 aligns across 7 bases. The CDR3 has 15 amino acids. V was pared by 3 bases and J by 2 bases, with 7 bases of the junction left unmatched. CDR1 is SGHNT and CDR2 is YYREEE in the germline V gene (reference sequence). CDR3 nucleotide sequence: TGTGCCAGCAGCTACGGGACAGAGGGACAAGAGACCCAGTACTTC. It encodes CASSYGTEGQETQYF.

The V call is TRBV7-3, the J call TRBJ1-1, with TRBD1 matching over 11 bases. CDR3 length: 14 residues. With 5 bases clipped from V and 5 bases from J, the junction kept 4 bases outside the gene matches. CDR1 is SGHTA, CDR2 FQGTGA, per germline. The CDR3 here is CASSHGDRGTEAFF. The CDR3, as DNA: TGTGCCAGCAGCCATGGGGACAGGGGGACTGAAGCTTTCTTT.

The chain employs TRBV5-1 and TRBJ1-1; 7 bases align to TRBD1. From germline, CDR1 is SGHRS and CDR2 YFSETQ. The CDR3 runs 15 residues. With 1 base clipped from V and 3 bases from J, the junction kept 6 bases outside the gene matches. The CDR3 DNA reads TGCGCCAGCAGCTTGTGGGGGACAGAAGACACTGAAGCTTTCTTT. Amino acids: CASSLWGTEDTEAFF.

The chain couples TRBV6-6 to TRBJ1-1; D is possibly TRBD1 (5 bases). The CDR3 is made up of 14 amino acids. CDR1 is MNHNY, CDR2 SVGAGI, per germline (reference sequence). Trimming stripped 7 bases from V and 4 bases from J, with 16 bases between. CDR3 amino acids: CASISGAQGTEAFF. The DNA of the CDR3 is TGTGCCAGCATCTCCGGGGCCCAGGGCACTGAAGCTTTCTTT.

This clonotype was recorded only once. V usage is TRBV2 and J usage is TRBJ2-3; TRBD2 matches at 12 bases. Germline-derived CDR1 and CDR2 are SNHLY and FYNNEI. CDR3 length equals 14 residues. Trimming removed 8 bases from V and 8 bases from J; junction bases left unmatched: 8. CDR3: CASDGPSGRATQYF. CDR3 DNA sequence: TGTGCCAGCGATGGGCCTAGCGGGAGGGCTACGCAGTATTTT.

The chain combines TRBV20-1 with TRBJ2-7; D possibly corresponds to TRBD2 (5 bases). CDR1 and CDR2 (germline): DFQATT, SNEGSKA (reference sequence). Between the trimmed V and J ends, which lost 2 bases and 3 bases, there was a span of 11 bases. The CDR3 sequence is 13 residues long. In DNA, the CDR3 is TGCAGTGCTAGAAGATCGGAGGACTACGAGCAGTACTTC. It yields the protein CSARRSEDYEQYF.

The chain uses TRBV7-9 and TRBJ2-4; no firm D call. Germline values: CDR1 SEHNR, CDR2 FQNEAQ (reference sequence). The germline V and J ends were trimmed by 5 bases and 0 bases, with 14 bases remaining between them. The CDR3 consists of 16 residues. The CDR3 DNA follows: TGTGCCAGCAGCCACCCCCCACGAGGAGCCAAAAACATTCAGTACTTC. It encodes CASSHPPRGAKNIQYF. The complete variable domain, with remaining parts taken from reference TRBV7-9 and TRBJ2-4, reads DTGVSQNPRHKITKRGQNVTFRCDPISEHNRLYWYRQTLGQGPEFLTYFQNEAQLEKSRLLSDRFSAERPKGSFSTLEIQRTEQGDSAMYLCASSHPPRGAKNIQYFGAGTRLSVL.

V and J are TRBV20-1 and TRBJ2-1, with 10 bases matching TRBD2. The CDR3 has 16 residues. The V gene's germline CDR1 is DFQATT and CDR2 SNEGSKA (reference sequence). Unmatched junction bases numbered 3, after V lost 1 base and J lost 0 bases. For the CDR3, the DNA is TGCAGTGCTAGAGCGGGACTAGCGAGCTCCTACAATGAGCAGTTCTTC. Translating it yields CSARAGLASSYNEQFF.